This paragraph reports one T cell receptor (beta chain). This record belongs to a study of T cell changes during pregnancy in multiple sclerosis. Germline CDR1 SGDLS, CDR2 YYNGEE. V shed 3 bases and J 3 bases; nucleotides not matched to a gene: 3. The CDR3 loop spans 14 amino acids. Clones were sequenced by immunoSEQ multiplex PCR, and TCRdb holds only the in-frame ones, with some missing. In the table there are some 33,000 clones, about 89% of which are singletons. The TCR sequence derives from a female donor with multiple sclerosis, enrolled in a pregnancy study. This specimen was CD8+ T cells from peripheral blood mononuclear cells, taken in the third trimester of pregnancy. J is TRBJ1-2 and V is TRBV9, with TRBD1 matching over 9 bases. As DNA, the CDR3 is TGTGCCAGCAGCGCCCGGACAGGGGACTATGGCTACACCTTC. This sequence encodes CASSARTGDYGYTF.